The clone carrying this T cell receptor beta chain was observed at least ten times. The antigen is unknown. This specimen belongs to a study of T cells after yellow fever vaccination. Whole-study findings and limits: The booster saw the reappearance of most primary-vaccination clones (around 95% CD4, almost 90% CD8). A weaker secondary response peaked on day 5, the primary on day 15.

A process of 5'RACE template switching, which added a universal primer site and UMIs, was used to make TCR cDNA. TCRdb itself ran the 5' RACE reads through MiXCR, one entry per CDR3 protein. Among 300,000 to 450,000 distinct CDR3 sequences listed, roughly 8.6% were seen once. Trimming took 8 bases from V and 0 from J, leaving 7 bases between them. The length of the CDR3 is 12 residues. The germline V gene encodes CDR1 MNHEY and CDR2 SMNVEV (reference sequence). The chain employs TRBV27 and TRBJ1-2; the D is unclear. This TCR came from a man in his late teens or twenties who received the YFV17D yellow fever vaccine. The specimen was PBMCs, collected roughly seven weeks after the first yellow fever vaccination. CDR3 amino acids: CASSTANYGYTF. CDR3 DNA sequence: TGTGCCAGCTCAACGGCTAACTATGGCTACACCTTC.